Listed below are T cell receptor beta chains from one sample, sequenced in a study of OX40 agonist ivuxolimab in advanced cancers. Produced via immunoSEQ multiplex PCR; TCRdb's table is partial and in-frame only. The data contain 63,000 or so clones, about 89% of them singletons. Sequenced material: CD4+ or CD8+ T cells sorted from blood, taken in a trial of the OX40 agonist ivuxolimab. The source of these receptors is an adult with an advanced solid tumor such as melanoma, head and neck, liver or kidney cancer. The CDR3 runs from the conserved cysteine through the conserved F or W. The order of the fields is D gene, clone size, J gene, V gene, CDR3 protein, CDR3 DNA. The D gene is left open where the match is weak. Clone size, where shown, is once, few, many, or a class for clones that have expanded.

>.|.|TRBJ1-1|TRBV11-1
CASSTRTGQNTEAFF
TGTGCCAGCAGCACCCGGACCGGTCAGAACACTGAAGCTTTCTTT
>.|.|TRBJ2-1|TRBV9
CAPARPNSYNEQFF
TGTGCCCCAGCGAGGCCAAATTCCTACAATGAGCAGTTCTTC
>.|.|TRBJ1-2|TRBV2
CASSEYGYTF
TGTGCCAGCAGTGAATATGGCTACACCTTC
>TRBD2|.|TRBJ2-5|TRBV11-1
CASSWGLAGAETQYF
TGTGCCAGCAGTTGGGGGCTAGCGGGGGCGGAGACCCAGTACTTC
>.|.|TRBJ2-1|TRBV7-3
CASSLGGANEQFF
TGTGCCAGCAGCTTAGGGGGGGCGAATGAGCAGTTCTTC
>.|.|TRBJ1-3|TRBV19
CASSITGNSGNTIYF
TGTGCCAGTAGTATTACAGGAAACTCTGGAAACACCATATATTTT
>.|.|TRBJ2-2|TRBV7-9
CASSLRGTNTGELFF
TGTGCCAGCAGCTTACGGGGGACGAACACCGGGGAGCTGTTTTTT
>.|.|TRBJ1-3|TRBV7-9
CASSLGARPGNTIYF
TGTGCCAGCAGCTTGGGTGCAAGGCCTGGAAACACCATATATTTT
>.|.|TRBJ1-5|TRBV19
CASSIGGTYSNQPQHF
TGTGCCAGTAGTATTGGGGGGACTTATAGCAATCAGCCCCAGCATTTT
>.|once|TRBJ1-1|TRBV7-9
CAIGRATTEAFF
TGTGCCATCGGACGGGCTACGACTGAAGCTTTCTTT
>.|.|TRBJ2-3|TRBV13
CASSFFGTDTQYF
TGTGCCAGCAGCTTTTTTGGCACAGATACGCAGTATTTT
>.|.|TRBJ2-1|TRBV7-2
CASSLALWTANNEQFF
TGTGCCAGCAGCTTAGCGTTGTGGACAGCCAACAATGAGCAGTTCTTC
>.|.|TRBJ1-5|TRBV7-6
CASSLSQGKLQPQHF
TGTGCCAGCAGCTTATCACAGGGTAAACTCCAGCCCCAGCATTTT
>.|.|TRBJ2-6|TRBV2
CASSEMYLGSSSGANVLTF
TGTGCCAGCAGTGAAATGTATCTTGGGAGTTCCTCTGGGGCCAACGTCCTGACTTTC
>.|.|TRBJ2-7|TRBV4-2
CASSQDDGTSYEQYF
TGTGCCAGCAGCCAAGATGACGGGACGTCCTACGAGCAGTACTTC
>TRBD1|.|TRBJ2-7|TRBV9
CASSVTPTGSYEQYF
TGTGCCAGCAGCGTGACCCCGACAGGGTCCTACGAGCAGTACTTC
>.|.|TRBJ2-7|TRBV27
CASSSTRNEQYF
TGTGCCAGCAGTTCCACAAGGAATGAGCAGTACTTC
>TRBD1|few|TRBJ1-5|TRBV28
CASSLGQGVQPQHF
TGTGCCAGCAGTCTGGGACAGGGAGTACAGCCCCAGCATTTT
>.|.|TRBJ2-7|TRBV5-6
CASSLAGWGIRGEQYF
TGTGCCAGCAGCTTGGCCGGCTGGGGGATCCGGGGCGAGCAGTACTTC
>TRBD1|.|TRBJ2-7|TRBV6-5
CASSYSLKGAGEQYF
TGTGCCAGCAGTTACTCGTTGAAGGGGGCCGGGGAGCAGTACTTC
>.|.|TRBJ2-2|TRBV10-1
CASSESGELFF
TGCGCCAGCAGTGAGTCCGGGGAGCTGTTTTTT
>.|.|TRBJ2-7|TRBV6-5
CASSPGSYEQYF
TGTGCCAGCAGTCCCGGGAGCTACGAGCAGTACTTC
>TRBD1|.|TRBJ1-2|TRBV15
CATSRASGTGNYGYTF
TGTGCCACCAGCAGAGCGTCCGGGACAGGGAACTATGGCTACACCTTC
>.|once|TRBJ2-1|TRBV4-2
CASSHDLTYTSSYNEQFF
TGTGCCAGCAGCCATGACCTAACTTACACTAGCTCCTACAATGAGCAGTTCTTC
>.|.|TRBJ2-7|TRBV14
CASSYGYEQYF
TGTGCCAGCAGCTACGGGTACGAGCAGTACTTC
>.|.|TRBJ2-5|TRBV2
CASSESAIQETQYF
TGTGCCAGCAGTGAATCGGCAATCCAAGAGACCCAGTACTTC
>.|.|TRBJ1-2|TRBV14
CASSQEFETDYGYTF
TGTGCCAGCAGCCAAGAGTTCGAGACAGACTATGGCTACACCTTC
>TRBD1|.|TRBJ1-1|TRBV28
CAITGTGFDREAFF
TGTGCCATCACCGGGACAGGGTTTGACAGAGAAGCTTTCTTT
>.|once|TRBJ1-4|TRBV10-3
CAIRDTGSTNEKLFF
TGTGCCATCAGAGATACAGGGTCAACTAATGAAAAACTGTTTTTT
>.|.|TRBJ2-1|TRBV6-4
CASSDSPGVNNEQFF
TGTGCCAGCAGTGACTCTCCGGGAGTTAATAATGAGCAGTTCTTC
>.|.|TRBJ2-7|TRBV14
CASSQTYRDPTYEQYF
TGTGCCAGCAGCCAGACCTACCGTGATCCTACCTACGAGCAGTACTTC
>.|.|TRBJ2-6|TRBV7-6
CASSVQVSGANVLTF
TGTGCCAGCAGCGTTCAGGTATCTGGGGCCAACGTCCTGACTTTC
>TRBD1|few|TRBJ2-7|TRBV6-6
CASSYSGQGYEQYF
TGTGCCAGCAGTTACTCCGGACAGGGCTACGAGCAGTACTTC
>.|.|TRBJ2-7|TRBV27
CASSSRTVSEQYF
TGTGCCAGCAGTTCAAGGACAGTCTCCGAGCAGTACTTC
>.|.|TRBJ2-7|TRBV7-7
CASSLTKGYEQYF
TGTGCTAGCAGCTTAACAAAGGGGTACGAGCAGTACTTC
>TRBD2|.|TRBJ2-2|TRBV7-8
CACKGLAGEITGELFF
TGTGCCTGCAAAGGTCTAGCGGGGGAAATCACCGGGGAGCTGTTTTTT
>TRBD2|.|TRBJ2-7|TRBV9
CASSVGIAGGPWEQYF
TGTGCCAGCAGCGTAGGGATAGCGGGAGGGCCGTGGGAGCAGTACTTC